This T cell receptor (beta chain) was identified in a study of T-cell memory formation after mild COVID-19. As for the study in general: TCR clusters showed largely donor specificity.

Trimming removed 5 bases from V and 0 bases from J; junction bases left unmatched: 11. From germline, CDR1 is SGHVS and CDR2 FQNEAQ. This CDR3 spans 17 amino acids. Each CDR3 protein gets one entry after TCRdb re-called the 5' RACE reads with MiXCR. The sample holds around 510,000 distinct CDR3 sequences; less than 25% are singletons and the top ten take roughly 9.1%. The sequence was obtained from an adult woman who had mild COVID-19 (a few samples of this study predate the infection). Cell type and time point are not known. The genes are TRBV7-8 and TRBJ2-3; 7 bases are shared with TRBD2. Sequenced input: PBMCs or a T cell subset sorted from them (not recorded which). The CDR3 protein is CASSTSLAGESTDTQYF. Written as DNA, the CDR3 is TGTGCCAGCAGCACGTCTCTGGCGGGGGAGAGCACAGATACGCAGTATTTT. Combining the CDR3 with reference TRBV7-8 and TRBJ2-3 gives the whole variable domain GAGVSQSPRYKVAKRGQDVALRCDPISGHVSLFWYQQALGQGPEFLTYFQNEAQLDKSGLPSDRFFAERPEGSVSTLKIQRTQQEDSAVYLCASSTSLAGESTDTQYFGPGTRLTVL.